This T cell receptor (beta chain) derives from a study of T cells in Graves' hyperthyroidism and ophthalmopathy. Orbital computed tomography and thyroid ultrasound, together with serum TRAb and thyroxine and clinical symptoms, were used for diagnoses. Fresh 10 ml peripheral blood yielded PBMCs. Notes on the study in general: Blood also held most thyroid clonotypes expanded beyond 0.001. From stable hyperthyroidism, ophthalmopathy was separated by a 13 V-J model.

Amplified TCR beta CDR3 regions derived from RNA transcripts. HTBI primers were employed in a first-round RT-PCR of the TCR CDR3. TCRdb independently ran MiXCR on the multiplex PCR reads; one entry per CDR3 protein. The sample holds some 250,000 distinct CDR3 sequences, 14% to 15% seen once. The sample holds many counts of this clonotype. The antigen is not known. The V gene's germline CDR1 is MNHEY and CDR2 SMNVEV (reference sequence). The ends were cut back, 8 bases at V and 5 bases at J, with 13 bases in the middle. The CDR3 runs 13 residues. This TCR was recovered from a woman aged 35 to 49 with Graves' hyperthyroidism that later progressed to Graves' ophthalmopathy. Source material: blood. The chain combines TRBV27 with TRBJ2-1; the D gene is possibly TRBD2 (6 bases). The CDR3 spells CASEGGGHNEQFF. CDR3 bases: TGTGCCAGCGAGGGAGGCGGACACAATGAGCAGTTCTTC.